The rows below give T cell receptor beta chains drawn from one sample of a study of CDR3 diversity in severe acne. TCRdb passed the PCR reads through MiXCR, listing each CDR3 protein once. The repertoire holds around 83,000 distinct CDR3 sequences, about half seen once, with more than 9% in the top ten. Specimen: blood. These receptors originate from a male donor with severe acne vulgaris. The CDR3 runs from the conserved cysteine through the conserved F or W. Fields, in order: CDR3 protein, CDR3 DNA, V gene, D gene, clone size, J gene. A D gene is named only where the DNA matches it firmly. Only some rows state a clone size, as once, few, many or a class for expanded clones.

CDR3 protein: CASSLDSGQYNEQFF; CDR3 DNA: TGCGCCAGCAGCTTGGATTCCGGACAATACAATGAGCAGTTCTTC; V gene: TRBV5-1; D gene: .; clone size: many; J gene: TRBJ2-1
CDR3 protein: CASSIRSQYF; CDR3 DNA: TGTGCCAGTAGTATTCGGTCCCAGTACTTC; V gene: TRBV19; D gene: .; clone size: .; J gene: TRBJ2-7
CDR3 protein: CSARPPGLKSRGELFF; CDR3 DNA: TGCAGTGCGAGACCACCGGGCCTAAAGTCGAGAGGGGAGCTGTTTTTT; V gene: TRBV20-1; D gene: .; clone size: medium-sized; J gene: TRBJ2-2
CDR3 protein: CASSITGGNYGYTF; CDR3 DNA: TGTGCCAGTAGTATAACAGGAGGTAACTATGGCTACACCTTC; V gene: TRBV19; D gene: .; clone size: many; J gene: TRBJ1-2
CDR3 protein: CASSSPALAGGGEQFF; CDR3 DNA: TGTGCCAGCAGCTCCCCGGCACTAGCGGGAGGGGGTGAGCAGTTCTTC; V gene: TRBV7-9; D gene: TRBD2; clone size: .; J gene: TRBJ2-1
CDR3 protein: CSARLGVSTGELFF; CDR3 DNA: TGCAGTGCTAGGTTGGGGGTCAGCACCGGGGAGCTGTTTTTT; V gene: TRBV20-1; D gene: .; clone size: many; J gene: TRBJ2-2
CDR3 protein: CASSLGAGDTDTQYF; CDR3 DNA: TGTGCCAGCAGCTTAGGGGCGGGGGACACAGATACGCAGTATTTT; V gene: TRBV7-3; D gene: TRBD2; clone size: many; J gene: TRBJ2-3
CDR3 protein: CASSYGTDQETQYF; CDR3 DNA: TGTGCCAGCAGTTACGGGACAGATCAAGAGACCCAGTACTTC; V gene: TRBV6-2/TRBV6-3; D gene: TRBD1; clone size: .; J gene: TRBJ2-5
CDR3 protein: CGSRGSEQYF; CDR3 DNA: TGTGGGAGCAGGGGGAGCGAGCAGTACTTC; V gene: TRBV2; D gene: TRBD1; clone size: .; J gene: TRBJ2-7
CDR3 protein: CASSLTGGPGEQYF; CDR3 DNA: TGTGCCAGCAGCCTTACGGGGGGGCCAGGAGAGCAGTACTTC; V gene: TRBV7-2; D gene: TRBD2; clone size: .; J gene: TRBJ2-7
CDR3 protein: CASGMTGISYNSPLHF; CDR3 DNA: TGCGCCAGCGGTATGACAGGGATTTCCTATAATTCACCCCTCCACTTT; V gene: TRBV4-1; D gene: TRBD1; clone size: many; J gene: TRBJ1-6
CDR3 protein: CASSLKDNYNEQFF; CDR3 DNA: TGTGCCAGCAGCTTAAAGGACAACTACAATGAGCAGTTCTTC; V gene: TRBV11-3; D gene: .; clone size: .; J gene: TRBJ2-1
CDR3 protein: CASSLTGLTYEQYF; CDR3 DNA: TGTGCCAGCAGTCTTACAGGCCTGACCTACGAGCAGTACTTC; V gene: TRBV27; D gene: .; clone size: few; J gene: TRBJ2-7
CDR3 protein: CAIRGYEETQYF; CDR3 DNA: TGTGCCATCAGGGGCTACGAGGAGACCCAGTACTTC; V gene: TRBV10-3; D gene: .; clone size: .; J gene: TRBJ2-5
CDR3 protein: CSARVDGTNIQYF; CDR3 DNA: TGCAGTGCTAGAGTAGACGGGACAAACATTCAGTACTTC; V gene: TRBV20-1; D gene: .; clone size: few; J gene: TRBJ2-4
CDR3 protein: CASSWGLLNEQFF; CDR3 DNA: TGTGCCAGCAGTTGGGGACTCCTCAATGAGCAGTTCTTC; V gene: TRBV27; D gene: .; clone size: once; J gene: TRBJ2-1
CDR3 protein: CASSPPPGGTNEQYF; CDR3 DNA: TGTGCCAGCTCACCACCCCCCGGGGGGACGAACGAGCAGTACTTC; V gene: TRBV18; D gene: TRBD2; clone size: many; J gene: TRBJ2-7
CDR3 protein: CASSLAGREETQYF; CDR3 DNA: TGTGCCAGCAGCTTAGCGGGGAGAGAGGAGACCCAGTACTTC; V gene: TRBV28; D gene: TRBD2; clone size: many; J gene: TRBJ2-5
CDR3 protein: CASSDSGRAEKNTQYF; CDR3 DNA: TGTGCCAGCAGCGACAGCGGGAGGGCCGAGAAGAATACGCAGTATTTT; V gene: TRBV7-9; D gene: TRBD2; clone size: many; J gene: TRBJ2-3
CDR3 protein: CASSFQGLAGRGNEQFF; CDR3 DNA: TGTGCCAGCAGTTTCCAGGGACTAGCGGGAAGGGGCAATGAGCAGTTCTTC; V gene: TRBV28; D gene: TRBD2; clone size: many; J gene: TRBJ2-1
CDR3 protein: CASSMGQGNQPQHF; CDR3 DNA: TGTGCCAGTAGTATGGGACAGGGGAATCAGCCCCAGCATTTT; V gene: TRBV19; D gene: TRBD1; clone size: .; J gene: TRBJ1-5
CDR3 protein: CASSVLREASPLRF; CDR3 DNA: TGTGCCAGCAGCGTACTCCGGGAGGCCTCACCCCTCCGCTTT; V gene: TRBV9; D gene: .; clone size: few; J gene: TRBJ1-6
CDR3 protein: CASSYLQGAPNFSNQPQHF; CDR3 DNA: TGTGCCAGCAGTTACTTGCAGGGGGCGCCGAATTTTAGCAATCAGCCCCAGCATTTT; V gene: TRBV6-2/TRBV6-3; D gene: TRBD1; clone size: .; J gene: TRBJ1-5
CDR3 protein: CSADLEVAGQYEQYF; CDR3 DNA: TGCAGTGCCGATCTTGAGGTAGCGGGTCAATACGAGCAGTACTTC; V gene: TRBV20-1; D gene: TRBD2; clone size: .; J gene: TRBJ2-7
CDR3 protein: CATSDFSGGKSVDTQYF; CDR3 DNA: TGTGCCACCAGTGATTTTTCGGGCGGGAAAAGTGTAGATACGCAGTATTTT; V gene: TRBV24-1; D gene: .; clone size: many; J gene: TRBJ2-3
CDR3 protein: CASSSKDTNTGELFF; CDR3 DNA: TGTGCCAGCAGCTCGAAAGACACGAACACCGGGGAGCTGTTTTTT; V gene: TRBV7-9; D gene: .; clone size: .; J gene: TRBJ2-2
CDR3 protein: CASSLNRGEAFF; CDR3 DNA: TGTGCCAGCAGCTTGAACAGGGGCGAAGCTTTCTTT; V gene: TRBV5-6; D gene: TRBD1; clone size: few; J gene: TRBJ1-1
CDR3 protein: CASRATVLTNEKLFF; CDR3 DNA: TGTGCCAGTAGAGCCACGGTTCTAACTAATGAAAAACTGTTTTTT; V gene: TRBV19; D gene: .; clone size: many; J gene: TRBJ1-4
CDR3 protein: CASSQAPLKVRLRVQHYGYTF; CDR3 DNA: TGCGCCAGCAGCCAAGCACCACTTAAGGTTCGGCTACGGGTTCAGCACTATGGCTACACCTTC; V gene: TRBV7-4; D gene: .; clone size: .; J gene: TRBJ1-2
CDR3 protein: CASTGQVGGETQYF; CDR3 DNA: TGTGCCAGCACCGGACAGGTCGGGGGAGAGACCCAGTACTTC; V gene: TRBV7-2; D gene: .; clone size: .; J gene: TRBJ2-5
CDR3 protein: CASITGSGELFF; CDR3 DNA: TGCGCCAGCATTACGGGATCCGGGGAGCTGTTTTTT; V gene: TRBV10-2; D gene: .; clone size: .; J gene: TRBJ2-2
CDR3 protein: CASSSADTSYEQYF; CDR3 DNA: TGTGCCAGCAGTTCGGCCGACACCTCCTACGAGCAGTACTTC; V gene: TRBV11-2; D gene: .; clone size: many; J gene: TRBJ2-7
CDR3 protein: CASSIGGSYNQPQHF; CDR3 DNA: TGTGCCAGTAGTATAGGTGGCTCTTACAATCAGCCCCAGCATTTT; V gene: TRBV19; D gene: .; clone size: many; J gene: TRBJ1-5
CDR3 protein: CASSQELAGHNEQFF; CDR3 DNA: TGTGCCAGCAGCCAAGAACTAGCGGGCCACAATGAGCAGTTCTTC; V gene: TRBV3-1; D gene: TRBD2; clone size: .; J gene: TRBJ2-1
CDR3 protein: CASSHRDRAYGYTF; CDR3 DNA: TGTGCCAGCAGTCACCGGGACAGGGCTTATGGCTACACCTTC; V gene: TRBV6-5; D gene: TRBD1; clone size: .; J gene: TRBJ1-2
CDR3 protein: CASSSFTGWTNEKLFF; CDR3 DNA: TGTGCCAGCAGCTCCTTTACAGGGTGGACTAATGAAAAACTGTTTTTT; V gene: TRBV7-2; D gene: .; clone size: many; J gene: TRBJ1-4
CDR3 protein: CSARVQATGELFF; CDR3 DNA: TGCAGTGCTAGAGTTCAGGCCACCGGGGAGCTGTTTTTT; V gene: TRBV20-1; D gene: .; clone size: many; J gene: TRBJ2-2
CDR3 protein: CASSLVSGRPSWNEQFF; CDR3 DNA: TGCGCCAGCAGCTTGGTTTCAGGGCGTCCCTCGTGGAATGAGCAGTTCTTC; V gene: TRBV5-1; D gene: .; clone size: few; J gene: TRBJ2-1
CDR3 protein: CASSEGVWTANSGANVLTF; CDR3 DNA: TGCGCCAGCAGTGAGGGAGTCTGGACCGCGAATTCTGGGGCCAACGTCCTGACTTTC; V gene: TRBV10-1; D gene: .; clone size: .; J gene: TRBJ2-6
CDR3 protein: CASSFVSGLAGNTIYF; CDR3 DNA: TGTGCCAGCAGCTTCGTTTCAGGGCTGGCTGGAAACACCATATATTTT; V gene: TRBV11-3; D gene: .; clone size: many; J gene: TRBJ1-3
CDR3 protein: CASSPTRGSFIFGETQYF; CDR3 DNA: TGTGCCAGCAGCCCTACCCGAGGGAGTTTCATATTTGGTGAGACCCAGTACTTC; V gene: TRBV14; D gene: .; clone size: few; J gene: TRBJ2-5
CDR3 protein: CASSEQGTPTEAFF; CDR3 DNA: TGTGCCAGCAGTGAACAGGGGACACCCACTGAAGCTTTCTTT; V gene: TRBV2; D gene: .; clone size: many; J gene: TRBJ1-1
CDR3 protein: CASSEKGDEQFF; CDR3 DNA: TGTGCCAGCAGTGAAAAGGGTGATGAGCAGTTCTTC; V gene: TRBV2; D gene: .; clone size: many; J gene: TRBJ2-1
CDR3 protein: CASTLEGSRFYEQYF; CDR3 DNA: TGTGCCAGCACCCTCGAAGGTTCTCGATTCTACGAGCAGTACTTC; V gene: TRBV5-6; D gene: .; clone size: .; J gene: TRBJ2-7
CDR3 protein: CASSYSSGGYEQYF; CDR3 DNA: TGTGCCAGCAGTTACTCGAGCGGAGGCTACGAGCAGTACTTC; V gene: TRBV6-5; D gene: .; clone size: medium-sized; J gene: TRBJ2-7
CDR3 protein: CASSSGYGNQPQHF; CDR3 DNA: TGTGCCAGCAGTTCAGGGTACGGAAATCAGCCCCAGCATTTT; V gene: TRBV25-1; D gene: .; clone size: .; J gene: TRBJ1-5
CDR3 protein: CASSDTQGVSYDYTF; CDR3 DNA: TGTGCCAGCAGTGATACGCAGGGTGTAAGCTATGACTACACCTTC; V gene: TRBV25-1; D gene: .; clone size: .; J gene: TRBJ1-2
CDR3 protein: CASRGGGIRGEQYF; CDR3 DNA: TGTGCCAGCAGGGGCGGGGGGATTCGTGGGGAGCAGTACTTC; V gene: TRBV28; D gene: TRBD2; clone size: few; J gene: TRBJ2-7
CDR3 protein: CASSVGQGEETQYF; CDR3 DNA: TGTGCCAGCAGTGTAGGACAGGGCGAAGAGACCCAGTACTTC; V gene: TRBV2; D gene: TRBD1; clone size: .; J gene: TRBJ2-5
CDR3 protein: CASSLAGTGWRETQYF; CDR3 DNA: TGTGCCAGCAGCCTCGCCGGGACAGGGTGGAGGGAGACCCAGTACTTC; V gene: TRBV3-1; D gene: TRBD1; clone size: few; J gene: TRBJ2-5
CDR3 protein: CASSLPPGQGAYGYTF; CDR3 DNA: TGTGCCAGCAGCTTACCACCGGGACAGGGGGCATATGGCTACACCTTC; V gene: TRBV7-8; D gene: TRBD1; clone size: .; J gene: TRBJ1-2
CDR3 protein: CSARAGVGYEQYF; CDR3 DNA: TGCAGTGCCCGAGCGGGAGTCGGCTACGAGCAGTACTTC; V gene: TRBV20-1; D gene: TRBD2; clone size: .; J gene: TRBJ2-7
CDR3 protein: CSARFISRQIQYF; CDR3 DNA: TGCAGTGCTAGATTTATCTCCAGACAGATCCAGTACTTC; V gene: TRBV20-1; D gene: .; clone size: .; J gene: TRBJ2-5
CDR3 protein: CASSARDTNYNSPLHF; CDR3 DNA: TGTGCCAGCAGTGCAAGGGACACTAACTATAATTCACCCCTCCACTTT; V gene: TRBV2; D gene: .; clone size: .; J gene: TRBJ1-6
CDR3 protein: CSARSLRAITEAFF; CDR3 DNA: TGCAGCGCACGGAGTCTACGGGCGATTACTGAAGCTTTCTTT; V gene: TRBV29-1; D gene: .; clone size: .; J gene: TRBJ1-1
CDR3 protein: CASSTSGGFTEKLFF; CDR3 DNA: TGTGCCAGTAGTACATCAGGGGGCTTTACGGAAAAACTGTTTTTT; V gene: TRBV19; D gene: TRBD1; clone size: .; J gene: TRBJ1-4
CDR3 protein: CSANRPSGPGELFF; CDR3 DNA: TGCAGTGCCAACCGGCCGTCCGGGCCCGGGGAGCTGTTTTTT; V gene: TRBV20-1; D gene: .; clone size: many; J gene: TRBJ2-2
CDR3 protein: CATTPLDRGSGNTIYF; CDR3 DNA: TGTGCCACCACCCCCCTGGACAGGGGCTCTGGAAACACCATATATTTT; V gene: TRBV15; D gene: TRBD1; clone size: .; J gene: TRBJ1-3
CDR3 protein: CASSIGESTDTQYF; CDR3 DNA: TGTGCCAGCAGTATCGGGGAGAGCACAGATACGCAGTATTTT; V gene: TRBV7-2; D gene: .; clone size: .; J gene: TRBJ2-3
CDR3 protein: CASSSRGQQYF; CDR3 DNA: TGTGCCAGCAGTTCTCGGGGCCAACAGTACTTC; V gene: TRBV12-3/TRBV12-4; D gene: .; clone size: many; J gene: TRBJ2-7